Below are 28 T cell receptor beta chains sequenced from a single sample in a study of cytomegalovirus exposure and HLA in healthy donors. PCR used 60 Vbeta primers and 13 Jbeta primers. TCRdb's table, derived via immunoSEQ multiplex PCR, lists solely in-frame clones and lacks some. The sample has about 160,000 clones, around three quarters seen once. Material for sequencing was PBMCs. These receptors originate from a woman in her thirties or forties in good health and CMV-seronegative.

The chain joins TRBV15 to TRBJ1-4; the match to TRBD1 covers 7 bases. Germline V CDR1 and CDR2: LNHNV, YYDKDF (reference sequence). The CDR3 contains 14 residues. V lost 3 bases to trimming and J lost 7 bases; unmatched junction nucleotides: 5. The CDR3 DNA reads TGTGCCACCAGCAGGGATCAGGGGGGTGAAAAACTGTTTTTT. Its protein product is CATSRDQGGEKLFF.

The chain couples TRBV7-5 to TRBJ2-5; TRBD2, as called in the table, went unchecked against the DNA. TRBV7-5 is given as a pseudogene. This CDR3 contains 16 residues. The CDR3 spells CVRSLVVRESGKTQYF. Written as DNA, the CDR3 is TGTGTCAGAAGCTTAGTGGTTCGGGAGAGTGGGAAGACCCAGTACTTC.

This chain links TRBV29-1 with TRBJ1-4, with D possibly matching TRBD1 (6 bases). Trimming stripped 7 bases from V and 3 bases from J, with 12 bases between. Germline CDR1 and CDR2: SQVTM and ANQGSEA. This CDR3 is 13 amino acids long. CDR3 sequence reads: CSARGGPNEKLFF. CDR3 DNA: TGCAGCGCGAGGGGGGGACCTAATGAAAAACTGTTTTTT.

This chain connects TRBV10-1 to TRBJ2-1; 11 bases are shared with TRBD1. The CDR3 covers 17 residues. J lost 6 bases, V lost 4 bases, and 11 bases had no gene match. Per the germline V gene, CDR1 is WNHNN and CDR2 is SYGVQD (reference sequence). CDR3 in DNA: TGCGCCAGCAGTGGACCGATCGGACAGGGGGCAGGCAATGAGCAGTTCTTC. Residues: CASSGPIGQGAGNEQFF.

The chain uses TRBV4-1 and TRBJ1-5; TRBD1 matches at 10 bases. Losses at the gene ends were 1 base for V and 7 bases for J; bases not matched to a gene: 4. CDR1 and CDR2 from the germline V gene are MGHRA and YSYEKL. The CDR3 runs to 15 residues. CDR3 amino acids: CASSQGQGAGQPQHF. The DNA of the CDR3 is TGCGCCAGCAGCCAAGGACAGGGGGCAGGCCAGCCCCAGCATTTT.

This clone was observed once. V usage is TRBV5-1 and J usage is TRBJ2-3; TRBD2 agrees at 9 bases. CDR1 and CDR2 from the germline V gene are SGHRS and YFSETQ. The CDR3 loop spans 16 amino acids. V was clipped by 0 bases and J by 2 bases; unmatched bases: 4. CDR3 residues: CASSLGGGADTDTQYF. The CDR3 DNA reads TGCGCCAGCAGCTTGGGCGGGGGGGCTGACACAGATACGCAGTATTTT.

This clone turned up a few times. CDR3 nucleotide sequence: TGTGCCAGCAGATTAACAGGGGTCAACACTGAAGCTTTCTTT. Amino acid sequence: CASRLTGVNTEAFF. The chain joins TRBV2 to TRBJ1-1; 7 bases line up with TRBD1. Germline CDR1 and CDR2: SNHLY and FYNNEI. V lost 6 bases and J lost 2; bases outside the gene matches: 6. The CDR3 extends over 14 amino acids.

This sequence joins TRBV18 and TRBJ2-5, with 7 bases aligning to TRBD1. The CDR3 extends over 14 amino acids. Losses at the gene ends were 2 bases for V and 3 bases for J; bases not matched to a gene: 3. The V gene's germline CDR1 is KGHSH and CDR2 LQKENI. The CDR3 loop reads CASSPGRGKETQYF. In DNA, the CDR3 is TGTGCCAGCTCACCAGGCAGGGGGAAAGAGACCCAGTACTTC.

The chain links TRBV18 to TRBJ1-1; no definite D call. Germline V gene data show CDR1 as KGHSH and CDR2 as LQKENI. CDR3 length: 16 amino acids. V was pared by 2 bases and J by 0 bases, with 13 bases between. CDR3: CASSPTAEGMNTEAFF. The CDR3 bases are TGTGCCAGCTCACCAACGGCGGAGGGAATGAACACTGAAGCTTTCTTT.

The genes are TRBV19 and TRBJ1-1; D gene ambiguous. This CDR3 contains 13 residues. From germline, CDR1 is LNHDA and CDR2 SQIVND (reference sequence). V shed 3 bases and J shed 10 bases, with 15 bases lying between them. CDR3 amino acids: CASSIGLREGAFF. The CDR3 bases are TGTGCCAGTAGTATTGGTCTGAGGGAGGGAGCTTTCTTT. Looking up the rest from reference TRBV19 and TRBJ1-1 gives the full variable domain: DGGITQSPKYLFRKEGQNVTLSCEQNLNHDAMYWYRQDPGQGLRLIYYSQIVNDFQKGDIAEGYSVSREKKESFPLTVTSAQKNPTAFYLCASSIGLREGAFFGQGTRLTVV.

This clone has a single count. This sequence joins TRBV29-1 and TRBJ1-1; 10 nucleotides line up with TRBD1. V shed 6 bases and J 1 base; nucleotides not matched to a gene: 8. Germline V gives CDR1 SQVTM, CDR2 ANQGSEA. The CDR3 runs to 15 residues. CDR3 sequence (DNA): TGCAGCGTCTCCGACAGGGGGCCACCGAACACTGAAGCTTTCTTT. Its protein product is CSVSDRGPPNTEAFF. The whole variable domain, remainder taken from reference TRBV29-1 and TRBJ1-1, is SAVISQKPSRDICQRGTSLTIQCQVDSQVTMMFWYRQQPGQSLTLIATANQGSEATYESGFVIDKFPISRPNLTFSTLTVSNMSPEDSSIYLCSVSDRGPPNTEAFFGQGTRLTVV.

The chain has TRBV5-1 and TRBJ2-5; D is unclear. Germline V gives CDR1 SGHRS, CDR2 YFSETQ. The V and J ends lost 4 bases and 4 bases respectively, with 8 bases between them. This CDR3 spans 12 amino acids. The DNA for the CDR3 is TGCGCCAGCAGCGAGTTTGGAGAGACCCAGTACTTC. Its translation is CASSEFGETQYF. Filled out from reference TRBV5-1 and TRBJ2-5, the complete variable domain reads KAGVTQTPRYLIKTRGQQVTLSCSPISGHRSVSWYQQTPGQGLQFLFEYFSETQRNKGNFPGRFSGRQFSNSRSEMNVSTLELGDSALYLCASSEFGETQYFGPGTRLLVL.

This clone was detected a few times. The rearrangement links TRBV18 to TRBJ1-5; D is unresolved. Trimming shortened V by 4 bases and J by 7 bases, and 8 bases separated the two germline ends. Germline values: CDR1 KGHSH, CDR2 LQKENI. The CDR3 is 12 residues long. Written as DNA, the CDR3 is TGTGCCAGCTCACAATCCAGACAGCCCCAGCATTTT. As protein: CASSQSRQPQHF.

This chain links TRBV6-1 with TRBJ1-5, with 9 bases fitting TRBD1. Trimming took 1 base from V and 3 from J; bases not matched to a gene: 10. CDR1 is MNHNS and CDR2 is SASEGT in the germline V gene. The CDR3 sequence is 18 residues long. The CDR3 loop reads CASSEGSTGGGYNQPQHF. Written as DNA, the CDR3 is TGTGCCAGCAGTGAAGGGTCGACAGGGGGGGGGTACAATCAGCCCCAGCATTTT.

Ten or more counts support this clone. The chain couples TRBV4-1 to TRBJ2-3, with TRBD2 matching over 11 bases. The CDR3 totals 16 residues. J was trimmed by 3 bases and V by 4 bases; bases with no gene match: 6. The germline V gene has CDR1 MGHRA and CDR2 YSYEKL. DNA of the CDR3: TGCGCCAGCAGCCCACGGGGGACTAGCGGAACAGATACGCAGTATTTT. Amino acid sequence: CASSPRGTSGTDTQYF.

The chain couples TRBV6-4 to TRBJ1-6; maybe TRBD1 (6 bases). Per the germline V gene, CDR1 is MRHNA and CDR2 is SNTAGT. Trimming shortened V by 3 bases and J by 10 bases, and 10 bases separated the two germline ends. This CDR3 has 13 residues. The CDR3, as DNA: TGTGCCAGCAGTGAACAGGGCCCATCACCCCTCCACTTT. Translated: CASSEQGPSPLHF.

This chain uses TRBV5-1 with TRBJ1-2, with 12 bases identical to TRBD1. This CDR3 comprises 16 residues. V lost 4 bases to trimming and J lost 6 bases; unmatched junction nucleotides: 10. Germline V gene sequence: CDR1 SGHRS, CDR2 YFSETQ. The CDR3 sequence is CASSVSQGQGADGYTF. The CDR3 DNA sequence: TGCGCCAGCAGCGTATCGCAGGGACAGGGGGCTGATGGCTACACCTTC. Combining the CDR3 with reference TRBV5-1 and TRBJ1-2 gives the whole variable domain KAGVTQTPRYLIKTRGQQVTLSCSPISGHRSVSWYQQTPGQGLQFLFEYFSETQRNKGNFPGRFSGRQFSNSRSEMNVSTLELGDSALYLCASSVSQGQGADGYTFGSGTRLTVV.

This chain joins TRBV27 and TRBJ1-5; 7 bases agree with TRBD1. The germline V gene encodes CDR1 MNHEY and CDR2 SMNVEV (reference sequence). There are 17 residues in the CDR3. The V gene end was trimmed by 4 bases and the J gene end by 0 bases; junction bases not matched to a gene: 9. The CDR3 region is CASSSATGTHSNQPQHF. In DNA, the CDR3 is TGTGCCAGCAGTTCCGCGACAGGGACCCATAGCAATCAGCCCCAGCATTTT.

The chain recombines TRBV11-2 with TRBJ2-7, with TRBD1 as a possible D gene (5 bases). This CDR3 has 12 residues. V gave up 3 bases and J gave up 3 bases, with 6 bases separating them. Germline lookup yields CDR1 SGHAT and CDR2 FQNNGV. The DNA of the CDR3 is TGTGCCAGCAGCTTGCAGGGCTACGAGCAGTACTTC. This sequence encodes CASSLQGYEQYF.

The chain recombines TRBV11-2 with TRBJ1-1; 9 bases map to TRBD1. The CDR3 has 16 amino acids. The J segment lost 1 base and the V segment lost 4 bases, leaving 7 bases of the junction unmatched. Germline CDR1 SGHAT, CDR2 FQNNGV. The CDR3 protein is CASSSRTGATNTEAFF. CDR3 nucleotides: TGTGCCAGCAGCTCGAGGACAGGGGCGACGAACACTGAAGCTTTCTTT.

The chain uses TRBV6-5 and TRBJ1-2; D is undetermined. V gave up 6 bases and J gave up 3 bases, with 11 bases separating them. The CDR3 consists of 13 residues. CDR1 and CDR2 (germline): MNHEY, SVGAGI. CDR3 bases: TGTGCCAGCAGCCGCACTAGGGACTATGGCTACACCTTC. Protein product: CASSRTRDYGYTF.

The chain couples TRBV2 to TRBJ1-5, with 9 positions matching TRBD1. This CDR3 spans 15 amino acids. CDR1 SNHLY and CDR2 FYNNEI come from the germline V gene. V shed 6 bases and J 6 bases; nucleotides not matched to a gene: 9. The CDR3 sequence: CASSFGQGNSQPQHF. DNA for the CDR3: TGTGCCAGCAGCTTCGGACAGGGGAACTCTCAGCCCCAGCATTTT. Full variable domain (missing parts from reference TRBV2 and TRBJ1-5): EPEVTQTPSHQVTQMGQEVILRCVPISNHLYFYWYRQILGQKVEFLVSFYNNEISEKSEIFDDQFSVERPDGSNFTLKIRSTKLEDSAMYFCASSFGQGNSQPQHFGDGTRLSIL.

Worth noting for this clone: Other nucleotide sequences in the sample specify the same CDR3. The rearrangement joins TRBV6-1 to TRBJ1-2; maybe TRBD1 (5 bases). Trimming cost V 3 bases and J 5 bases, with 10 bases left between them. The CDR3 is made up of 13 amino acids. Per the germline V gene, CDR1 is MNHNS and CDR2 is SASEGT. The CDR3 nucleotides read TGTGCCAGCAGTGAGGGGCAGGGATATGGCTACACCTTC. It yields the protein CASSEGQGYGYTF.

V gene TRBV28 combines with J gene TRBJ1-3; a weak D match, TRBD1 (5 bases). Germline loops: CDR1 MDHEN, CDR2 SYDVKM. Trimming shortened V by 5 bases and J by 2 bases, and 13 bases separated the two germline ends. The CDR3 is 15 amino acids. CDR3 amino acids: CASSQGAGAGNTIYF. In nucleotides, the CDR3 is TGTGCCAGCAGTCAAGGGGCTGGGGCTGGAAACACCATATATTTT.

As DNA, the CDR3 is TGCGCCAGCAGCGCCCAGCGGGGGGCCTACGAGCAGTACTTC. Amino acid sequence: CASSAQRGAYEQYF. The chain is built from TRBV5-1 and TRBJ2-7; TRBD2 aligns across 9 bases. V lost 4 bases, J lost 2 bases, and 4 bases stayed unmatched. CDR3 length: 14 amino acids. Looked up from germline, CDR1 is SGHRS and CDR2 is YFSETQ.

This chain links TRBV7-2 with TRBJ1-2; TRBD1 aligns across 8 bases. Germline CDR1 is SGHTA and CDR2 is FQGNSA. This CDR3 region has 15 residues. Unmatched junction bases numbered 9, after V lost 5 bases and J lost 4 bases. The CDR3 DNA follows: TGTGCCAGCAGCCTACAGGGGGTCCTGGGCTATGGCTACACCTTC. Protein product: CASSLQGVLGYGYTF.

The chain is built from TRBV5-1 and TRBJ2-5; D is perhaps TRBD2 (6 bases). This CDR3 is 15 amino acids long. Germline V gene data show CDR1 as SGHRS and CDR2 as YFSETQ. Trimming shortened V by 0 bases and J by 3 bases, and 12 bases separated the two germline ends. The CDR3 DNA is TGCGCCAGCAGCTTGGGGGCGACTAGGGAAGAGACCCAGTACTTC. This codes for CASSLGATREETQYF.

The chain uses TRBV4-1 and TRBJ2-5; D call uncertain. Gene TRBJ2-7 matches the end of the DNA better, so the J call may be wrong. The length of the CDR3 is 15 residues. Germline V lookup: CDR1 MGHRA, CDR2 YSYEKL. This chain's CDR3 is CASSQGTAESYEQYF. CDR3 nucleotide sequence: TGCGCCAGCAGCCAAGGTACGGCGGAGAGCTACGAGCAGTACTTC.